This entry lists 16 T cell receptor beta chains sequenced from one sample in a study of T cell changes during pregnancy in multiple sclerosis. Repertoires were generated with immunoSEQ multiplex PCR, while TCRdb's copy carries only in-frame clones and drops some. The data show 95,000 to 100,000 clones, with approximately 91% seen just once and over 3% held by the top ten. Here the sequenced sample was peripheral blood, taken in the second trimester of pregnancy. The receptors were gathered from a female donor with multiple sclerosis, enrolled in a pregnancy study.

The V gene is TRBV9, the J gene TRBJ2-1; TRBD2 agrees at 14 bases. Germline V gives CDR1 SGDLS, CDR2 YYNGEE. The CDR3 consists of 15 residues. With V trimmed by 3 bases and J by 8 bases, 4 bases remained unmatched. CDR3 DNA sequence: TGTGCCAGCAGCGGGGCGGGACTAGCGGGAGATGAGCAGTTCTTC. Translated, it gives CASSGAGLAGDEQFF.

The chain links TRBV19 to TRBJ2-2; tentative D call: TRBD2 (6 bases). Germline lookup yields CDR1 LNHDA and CDR2 SQIVND (reference sequence). V dropped 3 bases and J dropped 2 bases, with 13 bases sitting between them. The CDR3 consists of 16 residues. CDR3 in amino acids: CASSIKGRPNTGELFF. The CDR3 nucleotides read TGTGCCAGTAGTATCAAAGGGAGGCCTAACACCGGGGAGCTGTTTTTT. Using reference TRBV19 and TRBJ2-2 for the parts outside the CDR3, the full variable domain is DGGITQSPKYLFRKEGQNVTLSCEQNLNHDAMYWYRQDPGQGLRLIYYSQIVNDFQKGDIAEGYSVSREKKESFPLTVTSAQKNPTAFYLCASSIKGRPNTGELFFGEGSRLTVL.

The chain employs TRBV27 and TRBJ1-2; 7 nucleotides match TRBD1. Looked up from germline, CDR1 is MNHEY and CDR2 is SMNVEV (reference sequence). V trimming: 5 bases; J trimming: 0 bases; junction bases outside the gene matches: 6. The CDR3 is 15 residues long. CDR3 protein: CASSHTGVPNYGYTF. The CDR3 DNA reads as TGTGCCAGCAGTCATACAGGGGTTCCTAACTATGGCTACACCTTC.

With respect to this clone: Relative to the germline gene, one junction end is altered; a read error may explain this. The chain employs TRBV7-9 and TRBJ2-1; tentatively, D is TRBD2 (5 bases). CDR3 length: 16 amino acids. Germline V lookup: CDR1 SEHNR, CDR2 FQNEAQ (reference sequence). In nucleotides, the CDR3 is TGTGCCAGCAGCCTAGCTCTAGGAGAGGGCTACAATGAGCAGTTCTTC. Translated, it gives CASSLALGEGYNEQFF.

This chain connects TRBV11-2 to TRBJ2-3; TRBD2 is a possible D gene (5 bases). The ends were cut back, 6 bases at V and 2 bases at J, with 15 bases in the middle. CDR3 size: 15 residues. Per the germline V gene, CDR1 is SGHAT and CDR2 is FQNNGV. CDR3 loop: CASSPGTGPTDTQYF. The CDR3 DNA reads as TGTGCCAGCAGTCCGGGAACTGGGCCCACAGATACGCAGTATTTT.

J is TRBJ1-2 and V is TRBV25-1; D gene ambiguous. Germline loops: CDR1 MGHDK, CDR2 SYGVNS. Trimming took off 5 bases at V and 8 bases at J, with 12 bases between the two ends. The CDR3 runs 12 residues. This CDR3 reads CASSRQLEGYTF. The CDR3 coding sequence is TGTGCCAGCAGTCGACAATTAGAAGGCTACACCTTC.

The rearrangement uses TRBV28 and TRBJ2-3; D is perhaps TRBD2 (5 bases). Trimming removed 5 bases at V and 4 bases at J, with 7 bases between. This CDR3 has 12 residues. The germline gives CDR1 MDHEN, CDR2 SYDVKM. As DNA, the CDR3 is TGTGCCAGCAGTGGACTCCCAGATACGCAGTATTTT. Amino acids: CASSGLPDTQYF.

The rearrangement joins TRBV30 to TRBJ2-7; unclear D gene. This CDR3 spans 13 amino acids. Germline-derived CDR1 and CDR2 are GTSNPN and SVGIG (reference sequence). V gave up 2 bases and J gave up 5 bases, with 13 bases separating them. For the CDR3, the DNA is TGTGCCTGGAGTATCAAGCTGGGCAACGAGCAGTACTTC. It is translated as CAWSIKLGNEQYF.

The V gene is TRBV5-1, the J gene TRBJ2-3, with D perhaps TRBD1 (5 bases). CDR3 length: 14 residues. Germline lookup yields CDR1 SGHRS and CDR2 YFSETQ. The ends were cut back, 4 bases at V and 1 base at J, with 10 bases in the middle. CDR3 residues: CASSNGHGTDTQYF. The CDR3 DNA sequence: TGCGCCAGCAGCAACGGACATGGCACAGATACGCAGTATTTT.

The rearrangement uses TRBV6-6 and TRBJ1-1; 7 bases are shared with TRBD1. CDR3 size: 13 residues. Trimming removed 11 bases from V and 2 bases from J; junction bases left unmatched: 8. The germline V gene has CDR1 MNHNY and CDR2 SVGAGI (reference sequence). CDR3 DNA sequence: TGTGCCGTTAACAGGGGCAGTAACACTGAAGCTTTCTTT. Residues: CAVNRGSNTEAFF.

The sample holds one count of this clone. The chain couples TRBV5-1 to TRBJ2-5, with 8 bases lining up with TRBD1. Germline V gene data show CDR1 as SGHRS and CDR2 as YFSETQ. The V segment lost 1 base and the J segment 5 bases; nucleotides outside the gene matches: 4. This CDR3 is built from 14 residues. CDR3 nucleotide sequence: TGCGCCAGCAGCTTGCCAGGGGGCAGTGAGACCCAGTACTTC. Its translation: CASSLPGGSETQYF.

The CDR3: CASSVASGTEAFF. DNA of the CDR3: TGTGCCAGCAGCGTAGCGAGTGGCACTGAAGCTTTCTTT. The gene calls are TRBV9 and TRBJ1-1, with unresolved D. From germline, CDR1 is SGDLS and CDR2 YYNGEE. With 0 bases removed from V and 4 bases from J, the gap between germline ends came to 7 bases. This CDR3 contains 13 residues.

This clone has only one observation. J is TRBJ2-5 and V is TRBV6-5, with D possibly matching TRBD2 (6 bases). The DNA matches TRBJ2-7 better at its end, which makes the J call doubtful. Germline V gene sequence: CDR1 MNHEY, CDR2 SVGAGI. CDR3 length: 16 amino acids. CDR3 in amino acids: CASSYSADGSSYEQYF. DNA for the CDR3: TGTGCCAGCAGTTACTCGGCCGACGGGAGCTCCTACGAGCAGTACTTC.

The chain is built from TRBV9 and TRBJ2-1; maybe TRBD2 (6 bases). Germline V CDR1 and CDR2: SGDLS, YYNGEE. V was trimmed by 3 bases and J by 7 bases, leaving 17 bases between them. The CDR3 runs to 15 residues. As DNA, the CDR3 is TGTGCCAGCAGCGGAGGCCCGGGAGCCCTAAATGAGCAGTTCTTC. Protein: CASSGGPGALNEQFF.

The V call is TRBV19, the J call TRBJ2-2; perhaps TRBD1 as D (5 bases). With 9 bases removed from V and 5 bases from J, the gap between germline ends came to 25 bases. Looked up from germline, CDR1 is LNHDA and CDR2 is SQIVND (reference sequence). The CDR3 sequence is 17 residues long. The CDR3 region has the DNA TGTGCCAGCAACCTTGTAGGGGCATCATTCCCAACCGGGGAGCTGTTTTTT. This translates into CASNLVGASFPTGELFF.

This chain uses TRBV29-1 with TRBJ2-5; D is unresolved. Germline CDR1 and CDR2: SQVTM and ANQGSEA. Trimming stripped 6 bases from V and 4 bases from J, with 15 bases between. CDR3 length: 13 residues. The CDR3, as DNA: TGCAGCGTCCCCCGAGCCCGAGGAGAGACCCAGTACTTC. Its translation is CSVPRARGETQYF.